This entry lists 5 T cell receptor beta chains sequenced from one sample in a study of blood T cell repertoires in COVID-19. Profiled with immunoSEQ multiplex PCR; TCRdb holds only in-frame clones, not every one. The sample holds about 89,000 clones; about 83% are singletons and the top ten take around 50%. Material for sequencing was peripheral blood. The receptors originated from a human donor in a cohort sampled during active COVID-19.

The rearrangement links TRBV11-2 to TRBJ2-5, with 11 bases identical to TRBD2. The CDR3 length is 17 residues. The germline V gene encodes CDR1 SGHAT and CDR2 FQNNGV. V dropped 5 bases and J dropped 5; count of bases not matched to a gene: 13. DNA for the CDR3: TGTGCCAGCAGCAAACGGACACTAGCGGGAGTTCGGGAGACCCAGTACTTC. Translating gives CASSKRTLAGVRETQYF.

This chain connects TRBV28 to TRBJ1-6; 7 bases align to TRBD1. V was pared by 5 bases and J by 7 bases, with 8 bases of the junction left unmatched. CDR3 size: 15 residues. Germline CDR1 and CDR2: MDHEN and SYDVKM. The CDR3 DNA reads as TGTGCCAGCAGTAGCCCGACAGGGAGGAATTCACCCCTCCACTTT. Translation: CASSSPTGRNSPLHF.

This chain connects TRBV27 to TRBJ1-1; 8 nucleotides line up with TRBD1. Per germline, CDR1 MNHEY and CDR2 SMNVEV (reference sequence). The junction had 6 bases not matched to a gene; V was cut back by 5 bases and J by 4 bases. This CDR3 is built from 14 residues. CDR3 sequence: CASSARQGITEAFF. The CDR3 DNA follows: TGTGCCAGCAGTGCACGACAGGGGATCACTGAAGCTTTCTTT.

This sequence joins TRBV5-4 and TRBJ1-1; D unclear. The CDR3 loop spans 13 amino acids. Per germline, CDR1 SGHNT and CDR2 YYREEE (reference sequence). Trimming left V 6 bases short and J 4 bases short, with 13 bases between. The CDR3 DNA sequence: TGTGCCAGCAACCGTGGCACAACCACTGAAGCTTTCTTT. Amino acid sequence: CASNRGTTTEAFF.

The CDR3 DNA reads TGCGCCAGCAGCTTGGAGGGGGACCGCGGGGAGACCCAGTACTTC. Translating it yields CASSLEGDRGETQYF. This chain links TRBV5-1 with TRBJ2-5; D is perhaps TRBD1 (6 bases). The CDR3 is 15 amino acids. V was trimmed by 0 bases and J by 5 bases, leaving 14 bases between them. Germline V gene data show CDR1 as SGHRS and CDR2 as YFSETQ. The full variable domain, its missing parts supplied by reference TRBV5-1 and TRBJ2-5, is KAGVTQTPRYLIKTRGQQVTLSCSPISGHRSVSWYQQTPGQGLQFLFEYFSETQRNKGNFPGRFSGRQFSNSRSEMNVSTLELGDSALYLCASSLEGDRGETQYFGPGTRLLVL.